The table lists the clone carrying this TCR beta chain with many counts. Its antigen is unknown. This sample was included in a study of regulatory T cells in long-lasting Graves disease. Study details: Graves' patients, diagnosed recently, had received antithyroid drugs under 3 months. General observations from the study: Less diverse TCR repertoires were seen in persistent Graves' patients than in newly diagnosed ones.

Combining iRepertoire HTBI primers with Arm-PCR of CDR3 regions, the authors built TCR beta libraries. One entry per CDR3 protein results from TCRdb running MiXCR on the multiplex PCR reads. The sample shows roughly 320,000 distinct CDR3 sequences, 15% to 20% of them seen only once. Per germline, CDR1 DFQATT and CDR2 SNEGSKA (reference sequence). The CDR3 is 12 residues long. V was pared by 6 bases and J by 8 bases, with 6 bases of the junction left unmatched. As to time point: newly diagnosed GD, antithyroid drugs for less than 3 months. The TCR library used RNA extracted from PBMCs. The data also belong to a second study, concerning T cells in Graves' hyperthyroidism and ophthalmopathy.

Here the sequenced sample was peripheral blood mononuclear cells (PBMCs), taken at new diagnosis, from a patient treated with antithyroid drugs. The source of this sequence is a man aged 40-55 years with Graves disease. The rearrangement uses TRBV20-1 and TRBJ1-2; the match to TRBD1 covers 10 bases. CDR3 sequence (DNA): TGCAGTGCCTGGGACAGGGGAAGCGGCTACACCTTC. It specifies CSAWDRGSGYTF.